Below, one T cell receptor beta chain is given with its context. Its matching antigen is unknown. These data originate in a study of Ad26.COV2.S vaccination and SARS-CoV-2 variants. Whole-study results and caveats: From the TCR breadth and depth analyses, total T cell responses may have been underestimated. Spike-specific TCR breadth was greater in vaccine than placebo recipients. People who got the vaccine or the placebo had similar non-spike TCR breadth. Substantial breadth was reported for post-vaccination spike-specific CD8+ and CD4+ T cells.

This CDR3 comprises 14 residues. CDR1 and CDR2 from the germline V gene are KGHDR and SFDVKD. V lost 2 bases and J 6 bases, leaving 10 bases between the germline ends. The assay was immunoSEQ multiplex PCR, and TCRdb's table has in-frame clones only and misses some. This table holds tens of thousands of clones, about four fifths found once. The source was peripheral blood, collected after recovery from COVID-19. The chain has TRBV24-1 and TRBJ1-5; D is perhaps TRBD1 (6 bases). The sequence came from a human donor who had recovered from COVID-19. The CDR3 DNA reads TGTGCCACCAGTGATTACAGGGACGGTCAGCCCCAGCATTTT. Translated, it gives CATSDYRDGQPQHF.